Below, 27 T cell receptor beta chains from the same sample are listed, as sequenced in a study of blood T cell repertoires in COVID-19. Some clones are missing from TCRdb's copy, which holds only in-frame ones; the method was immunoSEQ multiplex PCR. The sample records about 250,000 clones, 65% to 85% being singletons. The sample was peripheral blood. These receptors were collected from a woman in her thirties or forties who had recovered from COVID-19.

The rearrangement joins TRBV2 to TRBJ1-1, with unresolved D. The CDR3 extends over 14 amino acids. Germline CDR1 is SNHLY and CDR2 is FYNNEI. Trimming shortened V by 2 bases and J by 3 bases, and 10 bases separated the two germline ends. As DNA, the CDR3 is TGTGCCAGCAGTGAACATGGAGTCGACACTGAAGCTTTCTTT. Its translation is CASSEHGVDTEAFF.

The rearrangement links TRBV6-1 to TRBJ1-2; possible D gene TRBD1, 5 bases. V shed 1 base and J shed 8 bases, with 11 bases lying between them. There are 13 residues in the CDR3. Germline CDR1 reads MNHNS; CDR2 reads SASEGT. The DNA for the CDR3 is TGTGCCAGCAGTGAAGATGGGGGGGAAGGCTACACCTTC. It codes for CASSEDGGEGYTF.

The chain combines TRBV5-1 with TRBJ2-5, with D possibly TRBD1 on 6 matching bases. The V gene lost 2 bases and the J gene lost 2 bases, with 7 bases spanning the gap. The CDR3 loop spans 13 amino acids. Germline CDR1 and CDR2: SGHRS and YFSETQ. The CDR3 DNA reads TGCGCCAGCAGCTTTGGACAGCAAGAGACCCAGTACTTC. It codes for CASSFGQQETQYF.

CDR3 sequence (DNA): TGTGCCAGCAGCCAATCGGGCAGGGACACTGAAGCTTTCTTT. Protein sequence: CASSQSGRDTEAFF. V and J are TRBV3-1 (or the pseudogene TRBV3-2) and TRBJ1-1; possible D gene TRBD1, 5 bases. Germline CDR1 and CDR2: LGHDT and YNNKEL (reference sequence). Trimming removed 2 bases at V and 3 bases at J, with 10 bases between. The CDR3 is made up of 14 amino acids.

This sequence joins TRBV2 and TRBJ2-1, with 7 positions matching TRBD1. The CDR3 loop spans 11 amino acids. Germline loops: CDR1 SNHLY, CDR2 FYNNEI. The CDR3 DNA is TGTGGGGGGACAGTCTACAATGAGCAGTTCTTC. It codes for CGGTVYNEQFF.

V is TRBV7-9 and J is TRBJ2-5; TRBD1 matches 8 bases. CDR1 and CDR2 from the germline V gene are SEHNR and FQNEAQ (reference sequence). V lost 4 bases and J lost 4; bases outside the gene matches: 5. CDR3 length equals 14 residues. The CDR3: CASSSDRGGETQYF. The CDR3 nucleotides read TGTGCCAGCAGCTCCGACAGGGGTGGAGAGACCCAGTACTTC.

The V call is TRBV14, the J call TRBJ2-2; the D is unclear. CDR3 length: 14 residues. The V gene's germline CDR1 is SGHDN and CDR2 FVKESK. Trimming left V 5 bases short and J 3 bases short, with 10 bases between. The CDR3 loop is CASSSRQDTGELFF. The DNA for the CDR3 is TGTGCCAGCAGCTCGCGGCAAGACACCGGGGAGCTGTTTTTT.

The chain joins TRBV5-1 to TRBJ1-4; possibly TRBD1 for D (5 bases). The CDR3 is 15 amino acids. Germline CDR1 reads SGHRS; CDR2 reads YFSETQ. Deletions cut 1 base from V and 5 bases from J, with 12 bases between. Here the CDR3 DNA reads TGCGCCAGCAGCTTGTTATCCGGGGGGAATGAAAAACTGTTTTTT. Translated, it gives CASSLLSGGNEKLFF.

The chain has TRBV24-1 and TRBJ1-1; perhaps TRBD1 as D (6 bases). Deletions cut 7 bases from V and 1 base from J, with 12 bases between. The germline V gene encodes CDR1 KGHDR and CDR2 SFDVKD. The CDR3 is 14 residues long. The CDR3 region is CATSQTGQNTEAFF. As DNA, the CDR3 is TGTGCCACCAGCCAGACAGGCCAGAACACTGAAGCTTTCTTT.

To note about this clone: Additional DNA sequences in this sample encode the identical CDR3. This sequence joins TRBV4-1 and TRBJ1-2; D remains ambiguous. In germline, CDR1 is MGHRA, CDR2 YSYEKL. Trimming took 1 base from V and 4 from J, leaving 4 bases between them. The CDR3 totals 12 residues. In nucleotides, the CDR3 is TGCGCCAGCAGCCAAGCGTCCTATGGCTACACCTTC. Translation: CASSQASYGYTF.

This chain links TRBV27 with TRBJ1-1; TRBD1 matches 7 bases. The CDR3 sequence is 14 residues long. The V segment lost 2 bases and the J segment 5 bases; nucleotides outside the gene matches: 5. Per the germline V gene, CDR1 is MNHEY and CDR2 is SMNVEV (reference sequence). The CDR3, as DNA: TGTGCCAGCAGTTTAAACGGACAGGTGACTGAAGCTTTCTTT. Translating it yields CASSLNGQVTEAFF.

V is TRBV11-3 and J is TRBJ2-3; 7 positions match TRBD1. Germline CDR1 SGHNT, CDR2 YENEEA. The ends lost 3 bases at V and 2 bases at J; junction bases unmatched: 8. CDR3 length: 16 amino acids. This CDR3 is CASSFGTAPSTDTQYF. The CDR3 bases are TGTGCCAGCAGCTTCGGGACAGCGCCGTCCACAGATACGCAGTATTTT.

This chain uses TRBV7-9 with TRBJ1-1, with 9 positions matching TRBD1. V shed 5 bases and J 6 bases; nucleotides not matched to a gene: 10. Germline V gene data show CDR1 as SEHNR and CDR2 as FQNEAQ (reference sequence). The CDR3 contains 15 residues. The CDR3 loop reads CASSRQPGTGPEAFF. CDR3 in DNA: TGTGCCAGCAGCCGCCAACCAGGGACAGGGCCTGAAGCTTTCTTT.

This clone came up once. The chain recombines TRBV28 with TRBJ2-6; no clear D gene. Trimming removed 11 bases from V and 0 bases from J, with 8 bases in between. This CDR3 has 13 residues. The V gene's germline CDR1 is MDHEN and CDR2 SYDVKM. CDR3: CAAKLSGANVLTF. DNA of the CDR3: TGTGCCGCAAAACTCTCTGGGGCCAACGTCCTGACTTTC.

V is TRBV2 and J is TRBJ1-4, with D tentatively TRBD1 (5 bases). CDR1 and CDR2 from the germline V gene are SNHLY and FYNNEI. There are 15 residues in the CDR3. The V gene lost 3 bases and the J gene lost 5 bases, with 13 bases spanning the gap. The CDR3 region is CASSELSGGNEKLFF. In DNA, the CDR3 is TGTGCCAGCAGTGAGTTGAGCGGGGGGAATGAAAAACTGTTTTTT.

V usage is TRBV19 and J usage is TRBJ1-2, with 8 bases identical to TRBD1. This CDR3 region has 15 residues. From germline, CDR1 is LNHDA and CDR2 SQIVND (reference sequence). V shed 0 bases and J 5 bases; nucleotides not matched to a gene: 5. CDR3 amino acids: CASSIDRGRRYGYTF. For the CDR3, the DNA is TGTGCCAGTAGTATAGACAGGGGGCGGCGGTATGGCTACACCTTC.

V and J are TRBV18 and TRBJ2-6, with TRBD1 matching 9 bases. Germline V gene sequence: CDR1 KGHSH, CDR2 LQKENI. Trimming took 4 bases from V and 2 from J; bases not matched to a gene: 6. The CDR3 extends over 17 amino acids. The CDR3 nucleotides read TGTGCCAGCTCACGCCGGGACAGGGTACCTGGGGCCAACGTCCTGACTTTC. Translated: CASSRRDRVPGANVLTF.

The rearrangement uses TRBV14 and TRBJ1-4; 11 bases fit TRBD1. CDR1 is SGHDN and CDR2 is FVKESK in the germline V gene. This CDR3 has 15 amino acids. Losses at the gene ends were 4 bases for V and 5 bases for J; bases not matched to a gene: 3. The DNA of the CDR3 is TGTGCCAGCAGCCTCTGGGACAGGGGGAATGAAAAACTGTTTTTT. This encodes CASSLWDRGNEKLFF.

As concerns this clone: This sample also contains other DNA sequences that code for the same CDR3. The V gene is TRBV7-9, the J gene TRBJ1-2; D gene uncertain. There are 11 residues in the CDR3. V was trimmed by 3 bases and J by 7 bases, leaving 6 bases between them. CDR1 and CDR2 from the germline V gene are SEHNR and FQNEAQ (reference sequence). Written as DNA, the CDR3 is TGTGCCAGCAGCTTTCGGGGTGGCTACACCTTC. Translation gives CASSFRGGYTF. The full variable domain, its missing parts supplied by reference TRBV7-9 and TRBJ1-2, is DTGVSQNPRHKITKRGQNVTFRCDPISEHNRLYWYRQTLGQGPEFLTYFQNEAQLEKSRLLSDRFSAERPKGSFSTLEIQRTEQGDSAMYLCASSFRGGYTFGSGTRLTVV.

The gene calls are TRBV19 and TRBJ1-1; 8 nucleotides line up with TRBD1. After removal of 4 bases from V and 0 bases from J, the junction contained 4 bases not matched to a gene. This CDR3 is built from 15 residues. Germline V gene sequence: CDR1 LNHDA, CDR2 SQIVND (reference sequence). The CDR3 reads CASSKRDRMNTEAFF. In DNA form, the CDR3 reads TGTGCCAGTAGTAAACGGGACAGGATGAACACTGAAGCTTTCTTT.

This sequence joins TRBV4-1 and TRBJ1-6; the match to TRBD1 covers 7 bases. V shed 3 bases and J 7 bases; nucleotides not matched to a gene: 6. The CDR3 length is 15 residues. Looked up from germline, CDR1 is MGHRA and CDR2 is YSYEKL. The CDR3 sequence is CASSHQRGQNSPLHF. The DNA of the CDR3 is TGCGCCAGCAGCCACCAACGGGGACAGAATTCACCCCTCCACTTT.

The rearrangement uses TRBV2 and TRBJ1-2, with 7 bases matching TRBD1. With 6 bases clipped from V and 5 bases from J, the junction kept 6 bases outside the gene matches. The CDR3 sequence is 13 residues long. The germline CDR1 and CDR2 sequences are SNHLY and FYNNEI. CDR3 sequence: CASRETGLYGYTF. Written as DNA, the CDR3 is TGTGCCAGCAGAGAGACAGGGCTATATGGCTACACCTTC.

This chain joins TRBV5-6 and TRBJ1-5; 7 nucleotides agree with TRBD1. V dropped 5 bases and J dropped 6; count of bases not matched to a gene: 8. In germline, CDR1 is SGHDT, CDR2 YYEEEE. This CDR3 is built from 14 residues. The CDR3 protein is CASSLTGRVQPQHF. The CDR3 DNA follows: TGTGCCAGCAGTTTGACAGGGCGTGTTCAGCCCCAGCATTTT.

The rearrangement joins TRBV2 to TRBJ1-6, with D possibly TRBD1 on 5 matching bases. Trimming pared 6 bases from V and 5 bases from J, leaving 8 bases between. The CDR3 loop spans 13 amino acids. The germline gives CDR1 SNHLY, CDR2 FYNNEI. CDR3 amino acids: CASRGLDNSPLHF. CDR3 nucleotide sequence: TGTGCCAGCAGGGGGCTCGATAATTCACCCCTCCACTTT.

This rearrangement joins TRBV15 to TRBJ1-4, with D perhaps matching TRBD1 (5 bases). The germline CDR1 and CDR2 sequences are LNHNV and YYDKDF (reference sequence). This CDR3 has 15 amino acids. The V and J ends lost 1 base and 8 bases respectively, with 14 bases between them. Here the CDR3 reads CATSRVVQVGEKLFF. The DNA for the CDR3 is TGTGCCACCAGCAGAGTTGTACAGGTTGGGGAAAAACTGTTTTTT.

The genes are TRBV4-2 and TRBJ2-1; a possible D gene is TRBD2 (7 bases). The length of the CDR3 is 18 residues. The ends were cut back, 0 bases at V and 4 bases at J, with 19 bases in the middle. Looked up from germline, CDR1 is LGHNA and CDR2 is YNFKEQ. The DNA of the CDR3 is TGTGCCAGCAGCCAAGAATTTCCGACGGGGGGCGCTTACAATGAGCAGTTCTTC. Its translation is CASSQEFPTGGAYNEQFF.

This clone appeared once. The CDR3 DNA sequence: TGCAGTGCCAGTGACGACAGAGAGCAGTTCTTC. It yields the protein CSASDDREQFF. The V and J genes are TRBV20-1 and TRBJ2-1, with D possibly matching TRBD1 (5 bases). V lost 6 bases and J lost 10, with 13 bases in between. Germline CDR1 DFQATT, CDR2 SNEGSKA (reference sequence). CDR3 size: 11 residues.